These T cell receptor beta chains were read from a single sample in a study of control samples from healthy donors and cancer patients. Libraries were prepared by immunoSEQ multiplex PCR; TCRdb keeps only in-frame clonotypes and omits some of them. The sample shows about 140,000 clones, 85% to 95% of them seen only once. The sequenced sample was blood. Receptors were obtained from a man aged 35-49 years in good health. Both conserved end residues are part of each CDR3. The D gene is left open where the match is weak.

v_call	d_call	j_call	cdr3_aa
TRBV19	TRBD1	TRBJ1-1	CASSIDLQGMNTEAFF
TRBV7-2	.	TRBJ2-5	CASSFRNRQETQYF
TRBV14	.	TRBJ2-7	CASSQVSYEQYF
TRBV5-6	.	TRBJ2-5	CASSLGIRETQYF
TRBV9	.	TRBJ2-2	CASSVEPSANTGELFF
TRBV19	.	TRBJ2-7	CASSGQVTYEQYF
TRBV18	.	TRBJ1-5	CASSGDGSNQPQHF
TRBV3-1/TRBV3-2	.	TRBJ2-1	CASSQLRGYYNEQFF
TRBV10-3	.	TRBJ2-5	CAISEQGSQYF
TRBV6-5	.	TRBJ1-1	CASRMGLRMNTEAFF
TRBV28	.	TRBJ1-2	CASSFLSYGYTF
TRBV18	TRBD2	TRBJ2-7	CASSPPGGFSYEQYF
TRBV7-9	.	TRBJ1-4	CASSLRATNEKLFF
TRBV4-1	TRBD1	TRBJ2-2	CASRQGDSNTGELFF
TRBV25-1	.	TRBJ2-1	CASSESGSASYNEQFF
TRBV5-6	.	TRBJ1-1	CASSFFGEMGNTEAFF
TRBV28	.	TRBJ1-1	CASSLDENTEAFF
TRBV25-1	.	TRBJ1-2	CASSEGARSNYGYTF
TRBV29-1	.	TRBJ1-5	CSVVWGGLQRYNQPQHF
TRBV6-6	.	TRBJ2-3	CASTFMSDTQYF
TRBV6-6	.	TRBJ1-2	CASRTPSRYYGYTF
TRBV10-3	.	TRBJ1-2	CAISDSTTSGYGYTF
TRBV28	TRBD2	TRBJ2-5	CASSPNYIAGETQYF
TRBV20-1	.	TRBJ2-5	CSGDPSETQYF
TRBV24-1	.	TRBJ2-1	CATSGGRSYNEQFF
TRBV4-1	.	TRBJ2-7	CASSQGWTGTATYEQYF
TRBV27	.	TRBJ1-1	CASSLRFAGLTEAFF
TRBV11-2	.	TRBJ1-4	CASSLNRDPEGEKLFF
TRBV13	.	TRBJ1-4	CASSRGINEKLFF
TRBV7-9	.	TRBJ2-7	CASSMDRFSYEQYF
TRBV7-9	.	TRBJ1-6	CASSLAGTYNSPLHF
TRBV19	.	TRBJ1-2	CASTDSAYGYTF
TRBV5-1	.	TRBJ1-4	CASSFGLPRDEKLFF
TRBV25-1	TRBD1	TRBJ1-4	CASSDGGQGGEKLFF
TRBV9	.	TRBJ1-4	CASSVGAGGSNEKLFF
TRBV5-5	TRBD1	TRBJ1-2	CASSSFVGGLGYTF
TRBV11-2	TRBD2	TRBJ2-5	CATQSGGEKTQYF
TRBV9	.	TRBJ2-3	CASSKTTDTQYF
TRBV11-2	TRBD1	TRBJ2-2	CASSSGTGGVGGELFF
TRBV3-1/TRBV3-2	.	TRBJ2-7	CASSRGTVLEQYF
TRBV5-6	.	TRBJ1-2	CASSLLSTATYGYTF
TRBV27	.	TRBJ2-7	CASSFSGALYEQYF
TRBV5-4	.	TRBJ1-1	CASSLEGRRGTEAFF
TRBV6-2/TRBV6-3	TRBD2	TRBJ2-3	CASSYGTSGPDTQYF
TRBV4-3	.	TRBJ2-2	CASSSHNPGELFF
TRBV5-6	TRBD1	TRBJ1-2	CASSVAGGLIYGYTF